Included here is one T cell receptor (beta chain) sequence, with context. Antigen unknown. The sample belongs to a study of T cell responses to AZD1222 COVID-19 vaccine. Trimming took 1 base from V and 11 from J, leaving 8 bases between them. The CDR3 consists of 11 residues. Germline CDR1 SGHVS, CDR2 FNYEAQ. Study-level points and caveats: The study identified only 6 or 7 AZD1222 recipients as seropositive at baseline. It was only after the peak T cell response that any repertoires were sampled. With two AZD1222 doses given, Spike-specific TCR breadth and depth both rose.

Sequenced by immunoSEQ multiplex PCR; TCRdb stores in-frame clones only, minus some. The sample lists more than 120,000 clones; around 90% were seen once. This sequence joins TRBV7-6 and TRBJ1-1; unclear D gene. The material was peripheral blood, obtained 28 days after the second dose of the MenACWY control vaccine. The receptor was derived from an adult who received the MenACWY meningococcal vaccine as a control. CDR3 amino acids: CASSLVGKAFF. CDR3 nucleotide sequence: TGTGCCAGCAGCTTAGTGGGGAAGGCTTTCTTT.